This T cell receptor beta chain derives from a study of PD-L1 blockade in urothelial cancer. The overall study: Male sex and bladder-origin urothelial cancer were recorded for about 85% of the roughly 30 patients.

Comments on this clone: Its antigen is still unknown.

This CDR3 region has 13 residues. V was cut by 0 bases and J by 5 bases, with 10 bases left in between. Germline V gene data show CDR1 as GTSNPN and CDR2 as SVGIG (reference sequence). Time point indicated: peripheral blood 6 weeks after treatment start. Repertoires were generated with immunoSEQ multiplex PCR, while TCRdb's copy carries only in-frame clones and drops some. Here the sample spans roughly 30,000 clones, about 89% being singletons. Study findings and constraints: A pretreatment blood TCR clonality that fell below the median predicted better progression-free and overall survival.

The TCR originated in an elderly man with urothelial cancer. Sample: PBMCs, taken around atezolizumab (anti-PD-L1) treatment. The chain is built from TRBV30 and TRBJ1-1; no definite D call. CDR3 nucleotide sequence: TGTGCCTGGAGTGTACGAACGGGTACTGAAGCTTTCTTT. Encoded protein: CAWSVRTGTEAFF.